The present TCR beta chain was sequenced within a study of patients and donors after allogeneic stem cell transplantation. V was clipped by 4 bases and J by 7 bases; unmatched bases: 5. Germline loops: CDR1 MNHEY, CDR2 SVGEGT. This CDR3 region has 15 residues. TCRdb redid the calling of the RT-PCR reads with MiXCR, one entry per CDR3 protein. The sample yields around 90,000 distinct CDR3 sequences, 45% to 50% seen once. The sequencing input was blood, either unsorted or a sorted T cell fraction (not recorded which). The rearrangement uses TRBV6-2 or TRBV6-3 and TRBJ1-6; 9 bases map to TRBD1. This TCR was sampled from a human donor who was either an allogeneic HSCT recipient or a stem cell or donor lymphocyte infusion donor (not recorded which). It is not recorded whose cells these are; they may come from a transplant donor. In DNA, the CDR3 is TGTGCCAGCAGTTCGGCGGACAGGGGAAATTCACCCCTCCACTTT. Translated, it gives CASSSADRGNSPLHF.